The clone carrying this T cell receptor (beta chain) was detected only a few times. Its antigen remains unidentified. The data stem from a study of response to subunit inactivated influenza vaccine. Trimming removed 6 bases from V and 0 bases from J, with 11 bases in between. The CDR3 totals 14 residues. Germline values: CDR1 SQVTM, CDR2 ANQGSEA. Study results and caveats: The authors suggested that few new T cells are recruited per seasonal influenza vaccination.

TCRdb processed the RT-PCR reads anew with MiXCR; each CDR3 protein has one entry. This table has around 650,000 distinct CDR3 sequences, approximately 15% appearing once. The V and J genes are TRBV29-1 and TRBJ1-4, with D tentatively TRBD1 (5 bases). Sequenced material: PBMCs from blood, taken 11 to 12 days after vaccination. This sequence originates from a man aged 45-65 years who received an inactivated influenza vaccine. The CDR3 coding sequence is TGCAGCGTCCGTAAGACAGCAACTAATGAAAAACTGTTTTTT. Protein: CSVRKTATNEKLFF.